This entry is about one T cell receptor (beta chain). This specimen comes from a study of low-dose radiotherapy and immunotherapy resistance in tumors. Looking at the study overall: Cohort 1 was given 0.5 Gy per fraction every 2 weeks, for 6.5 Gy total. Treatment of Cohort 2 consisted of 1 Gy per fraction every two weeks, amounting to 13 Gy over 26 weeks. Dosing of intravenous cyclophosphamide at 200 mg/m2 occurred every two weeks and took place one day prior to radiation and immunotherapy.

Germline-derived CDR1 and CDR2 are SEHNR and FQNEAQ (reference sequence). The CDR3 has 15 residues. V shed 4 bases, J shed 8 bases, and the junction held 10 bases outside the gene matches. cDNA synthesis used a TRAV/TRBV-specific primer set for both chains. A roughly 20-cycle PCR with a constant-region primer and V-primer adapter amplified TCRs. TCRdb itself ran the reads through MiXCR, one entry per CDR3 protein. Here the sample spans about 6,200 distinct CDR3 sequences, 80% to 85% being singletons. The receptor's source is a human donor with advanced metastatic prostate, ovarian, gallbladder or colorectal cancer (not recorded which). This table probably holds off-target reads from a library built for another chain. V gene TRBV7-9 combines with J gene TRBJ2-1; TRBD1 matches 8 bases. CDR3 protein: CASSSLDRVVDEQFF. The CDR3 nucleotides are TGTGCCAGCAGCTCGTTGGACAGGGTAGTCGATGAGCAGTTCTTC.